The clone carrying this T cell receptor beta chain came up once. Its antigen remains unknown. Mismatch with germline at one junction end may stem from a read error. This specimen comes from a study of T cell repertoires in cytomegalovirus infection. About the study: It was the public TCR beta signatures that indicated both CMV infection and matching HLA type. Study-wide results and caveats: What dominated the ex vivo response were HLA-C-restricted CMV-specific TCR beta clonotypes. Using cumulative public TCR beta family frequency, the authors identified those who carried CMV together with the relevant HLA.

TCRdb recomputed calls from the reads with MiXCR, one row per CDR3 protein. The repertoire has 350,000 to 550,000 distinct CDR3 sequences, 25% to 40% of them found once; the top ten carry roughly 13%. The CDR3 length is 16 residues. Looked up from germline, CDR1 is LNHDA and CDR2 is SQIVND (reference sequence). The chain is built from TRBV19 and TRBJ2-3, with 7 bases matching TRBD1. The TCR comes from a human donor in good health (CMV status not recorded). Some clones in this sample may be carry-over from other donors' samples. Sequencing was carried out using PBMCs. Here the CDR3 reads CASSIVAGGSTVTQYF. DNA of the CDR3: TGTGCCAGTAGTATAGTAGCAGGGGGTAGCACAGTTACGCAGTATTTT.